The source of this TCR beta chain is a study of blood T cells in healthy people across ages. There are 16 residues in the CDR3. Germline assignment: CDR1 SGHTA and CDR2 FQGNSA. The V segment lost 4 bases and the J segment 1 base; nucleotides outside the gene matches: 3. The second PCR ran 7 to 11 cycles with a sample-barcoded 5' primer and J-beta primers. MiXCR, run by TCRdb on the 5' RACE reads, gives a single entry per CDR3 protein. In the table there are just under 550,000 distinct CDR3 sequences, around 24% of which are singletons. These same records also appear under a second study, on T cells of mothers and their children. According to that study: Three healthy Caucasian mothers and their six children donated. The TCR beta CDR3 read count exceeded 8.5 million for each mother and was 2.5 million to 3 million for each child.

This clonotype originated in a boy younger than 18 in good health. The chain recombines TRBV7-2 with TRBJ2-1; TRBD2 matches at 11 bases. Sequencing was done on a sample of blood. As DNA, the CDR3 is TGTGCCAGCAGCTCATCTAGCGGGAGGTCCTACAATGAGCAGTTCTTC. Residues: CASSSSSGRSYNEQFF. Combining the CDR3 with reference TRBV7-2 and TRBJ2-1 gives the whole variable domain GAGVSQSPSNKVTEKGKDVELRCDPISGHTALYWYRQSLGQGLEFLIYFQGNSAPDKSGLPSDRFSAERTGGSVSTLTIQRTQQEDSAVYLCASSSSSGRSYNEQFFGPGTRLTVL.